The clone carrying this T cell receptor beta chain was seen only once. What it binds is unknown. These data belong to a study of cytomegalovirus exposure and HLA in healthy donors. In the PCR, 60 Vbeta and 13 Jbeta primers were used. Here immunoSEQ multiplex PCR was the method, and the copy in TCRdb shows in-frame clones only, minus some. The sample consists of 25,000 to 35,000 clones, roughly 69% of them appearing once. The study, taken as a whole, reports: What was likely a sequencing artifact was a cluster of highly shared sequence variants.

This CDR3 is built from 15 residues. The germline V gene encodes CDR1 SGDLS and CDR2 YYNGEE. The V segment lost 3 bases and the J segment 2 bases; nucleotides outside the gene matches: 2. The V call is TRBV9, the J call TRBJ2-1; 10 nucleotides match TRBD1. This receptor was taken from a man aged 50 to 60 in good health and CMV-seropositive. Sequenced input: PBMCs. CDR3 loop: CASSGQGATYNEQFF. DNA for the CDR3: TGTGCCAGCAGCGGACAGGGGGCTACCTACAATGAGCAGTTCTTC.